This T cell receptor beta chain derives from a study of shared clonotypes between healthy human individuals. The CDR3 sequence is 15 residues long. From germline, CDR1 is MDHEN and CDR2 SYDVKM. The ends were cut back, 6 bases at V and 1 base at J, with 15 bases in the middle. All the donors were Caucasian adults who lived in Nashville, Tennessee. Notes on this clone: The antigen is not known.

Deep level was the assay's run setting. Sequencing used immunoSEQ multiplex PCR; TCRdb keeps in-frame clones, though not all of them. The sample consists of under 1,100,000 clones, about 75% of them appearing once. Study-wide results and caveats: Few donors restricted represented genetic and exposure-history diversity. Several donors had about 5% of their naive CD4 clonotypes in common.

The TCR originated in a man aged 18 to 30 in good health. This chain uses TRBV28 with TRBJ1-2, with D possibly matching TRBD1 (6 bases). The sample was memory CD4+ T cells sorted from blood. Specified subset: CD45RA-negative fraction. In DNA form, the CDR3 reads TGTGCCAGCAGCCTTGTCAGGGGTAGTAACTATGGCTACACCTTC. The encoded protein is CASSLVRGSNYGYTF.